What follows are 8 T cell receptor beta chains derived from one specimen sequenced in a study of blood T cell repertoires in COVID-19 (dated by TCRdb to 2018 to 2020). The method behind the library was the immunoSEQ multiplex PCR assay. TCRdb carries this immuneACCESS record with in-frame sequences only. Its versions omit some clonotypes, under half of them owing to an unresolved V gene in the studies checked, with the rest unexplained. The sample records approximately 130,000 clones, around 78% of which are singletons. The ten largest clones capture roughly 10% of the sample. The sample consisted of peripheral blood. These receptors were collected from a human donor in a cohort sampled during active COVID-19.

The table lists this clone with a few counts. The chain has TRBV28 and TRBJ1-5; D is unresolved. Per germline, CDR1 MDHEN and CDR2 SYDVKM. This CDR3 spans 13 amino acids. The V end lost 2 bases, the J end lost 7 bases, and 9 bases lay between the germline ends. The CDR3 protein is CASSLGRVQPQHF. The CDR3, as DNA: TGTGCCAGCAGTTTAGGGAGGGTGCAGCCCCAGCATTTT.

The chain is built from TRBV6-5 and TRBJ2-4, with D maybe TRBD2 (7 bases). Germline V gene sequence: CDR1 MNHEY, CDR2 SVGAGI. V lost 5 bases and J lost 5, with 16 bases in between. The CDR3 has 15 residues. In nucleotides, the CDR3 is TGTGCCAGCAGTCCCAGGGGAGGGGCAGAAAACATTCAGTACTTC. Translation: CASSPRGGAENIQYF.

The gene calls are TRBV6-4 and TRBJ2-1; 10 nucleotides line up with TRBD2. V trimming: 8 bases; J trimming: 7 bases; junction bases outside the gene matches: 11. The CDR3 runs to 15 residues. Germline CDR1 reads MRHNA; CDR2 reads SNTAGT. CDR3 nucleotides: TGTGCCAGCGCCCCTAGCGGGGGCCCAAATAATGAGCAGTTCTTC. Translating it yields CASAPSGGPNNEQFF.

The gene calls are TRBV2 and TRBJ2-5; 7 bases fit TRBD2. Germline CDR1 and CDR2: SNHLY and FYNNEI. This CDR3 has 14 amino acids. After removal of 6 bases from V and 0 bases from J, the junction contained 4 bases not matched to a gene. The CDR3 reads CASRGGVYQETQYF. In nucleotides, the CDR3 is TGTGCCAGCAGGGGGGGGGTTTACCAAGAGACCCAGTACTTC.

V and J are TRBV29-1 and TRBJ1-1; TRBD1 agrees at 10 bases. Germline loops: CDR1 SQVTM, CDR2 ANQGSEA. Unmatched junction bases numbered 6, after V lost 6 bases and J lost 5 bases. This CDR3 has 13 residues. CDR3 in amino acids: CSVVGQGGTEAFF. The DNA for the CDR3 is TGCAGCGTGGTTGGACAGGGGGGGACTGAAGCTTTCTTT.

CDR3: CASSYRGLGYGYTF. For the CDR3, the DNA is TGTGCCAGCAGTTACCGCGGTTTAGGCTATGGCTACACCTTC. This chain links TRBV6-5 with TRBJ1-2; D is ambiguous. This CDR3 region has 14 residues. The V gene lost 2 bases and the J gene lost 4 bases, with 11 bases spanning the gap. The germline V gene has CDR1 MNHEY and CDR2 SVGAGI.

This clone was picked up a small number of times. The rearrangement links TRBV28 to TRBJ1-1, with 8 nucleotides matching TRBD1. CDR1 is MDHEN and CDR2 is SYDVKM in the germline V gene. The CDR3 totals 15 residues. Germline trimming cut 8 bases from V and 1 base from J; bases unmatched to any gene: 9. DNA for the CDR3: TGTGCCAGCTGTAGTCAGGGGGCACCGAACACTGAAGCTTTCTTT. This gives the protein CASCSQGAPNTEAFF. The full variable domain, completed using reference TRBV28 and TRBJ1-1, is DVKVTQSSRYLVKRTGEKVFLECVQDMDHENMFWYRQDPGLGLRLIYFSYDVKMKEKGDIPEGYSVSREKKERFSLILESASTNQTSMYLCASCSQGAPNTEAFFGQGTRLTVV.

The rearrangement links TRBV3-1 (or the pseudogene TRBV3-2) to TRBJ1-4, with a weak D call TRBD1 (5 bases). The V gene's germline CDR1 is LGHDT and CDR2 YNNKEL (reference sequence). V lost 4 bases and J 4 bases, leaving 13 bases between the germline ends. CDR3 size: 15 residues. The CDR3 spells CASSPAGPFNEKLFF. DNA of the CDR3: TGTGCCAGCAGCCCCGCGGGACCTTTTAATGAAAAACTGTTTTTT.